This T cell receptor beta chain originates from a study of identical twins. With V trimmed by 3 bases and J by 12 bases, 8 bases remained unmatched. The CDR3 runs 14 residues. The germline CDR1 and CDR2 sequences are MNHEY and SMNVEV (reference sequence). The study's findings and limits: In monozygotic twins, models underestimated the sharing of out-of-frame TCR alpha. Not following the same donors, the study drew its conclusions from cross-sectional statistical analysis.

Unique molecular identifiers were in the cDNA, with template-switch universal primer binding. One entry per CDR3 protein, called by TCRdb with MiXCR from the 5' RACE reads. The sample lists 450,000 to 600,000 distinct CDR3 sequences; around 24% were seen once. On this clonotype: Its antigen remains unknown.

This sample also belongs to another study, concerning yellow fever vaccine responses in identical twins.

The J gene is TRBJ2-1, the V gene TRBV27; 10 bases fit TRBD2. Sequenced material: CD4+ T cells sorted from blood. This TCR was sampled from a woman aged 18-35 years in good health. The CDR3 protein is CASSFSGTSAGQFF. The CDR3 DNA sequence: TGTGCCAGCAGTTTCTCCGGGACTAGCGCCGGGCAGTTCTTC.